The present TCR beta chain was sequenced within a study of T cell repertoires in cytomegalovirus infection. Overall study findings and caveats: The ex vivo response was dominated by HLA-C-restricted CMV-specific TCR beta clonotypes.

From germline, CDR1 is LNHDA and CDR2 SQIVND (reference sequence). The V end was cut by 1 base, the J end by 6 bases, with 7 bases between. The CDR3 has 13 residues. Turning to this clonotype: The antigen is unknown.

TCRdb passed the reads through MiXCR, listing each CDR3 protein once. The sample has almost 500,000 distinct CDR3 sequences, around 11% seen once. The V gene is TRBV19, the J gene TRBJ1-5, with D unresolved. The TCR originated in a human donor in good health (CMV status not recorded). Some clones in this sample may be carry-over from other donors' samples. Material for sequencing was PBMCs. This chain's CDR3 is CASSIAGAQPQHF. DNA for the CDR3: TGTGCCAGTAGTATAGCGGGAGCTCAGCCCCAGCATTTT.